The 30 T cell receptor beta chains reported below all come from one sample, sequenced in a study of vaccination effects on CD4 cells after COVID-19. Before any sequencing was done, the ViraFEST assay used viral peptide pools to expand antigen-specific CD4+ T cells. On roughly day 10 of culture, CD4+ T cells were separated out. The person acquired a PCR-confirmed SARS-CoV-2 infection between March and December 2020. Assay used: immunoSEQ multiplex PCR; TCRdb lists only in-frame clones, some missing. The data hold under 80,000 clones, with 60% to 75% observed a single time. These receptors have no known antigen. Specimen: CD4+ T cells from PBMCs cultured with HIV peptides, collected before COVID-19 vaccination. The subset: HIV-1 Nef peptide pool negative control/reference culture. The source is a human donor who had a prior SARS-CoV-2 infection.

CDR3: CASRQTGATEAFF. The CDR3 coding sequence is TGTGCCAGCAGGCAGACAGGGGCCACTGAAGCTTTCTTT. The chain employs TRBV7-9 and TRBJ1-1, with TRBD1 identical over 8 bases. V lost 6 bases, J lost 4 bases, and 4 bases stayed unmatched. Looked up from germline, CDR1 is SEHNR and CDR2 is FQNEAQ (reference sequence). The CDR3 consists of 13 residues.

The V gene is TRBV5-6, the J gene TRBJ1-1; D gene unclear. Germline V CDR1 and CDR2: SGHDT, YYEEEE. Trimming shortened V by 2 bases and J by 1 base, and 9 bases separated the two germline ends. The CDR3 is 14 residues long. The CDR3 region is CASSFGNKNTEAFF. The CDR3 DNA follows: TGTGCCAGCAGCTTCGGGAACAAGAACACTGAAGCTTTCTTT.

The chain links TRBV4-1 to TRBJ1-5, with D unresolved. V lost 0 bases to trimming and J lost 9 bases, with 9 bases between them. The germline V gene encodes CDR1 MGHRA and CDR2 YSYEKL. This CDR3 has 13 amino acids. CDR3: CASSQDLRGPQHF. In DNA, the CDR3 is TGCGCCAGCAGCCAAGATCTCCGGGGGCCCCAGCATTTT.

This rearrangement joins TRBV6-5 to TRBJ1-2; 8 bases line up with TRBD1. The CDR3 sequence is 14 residues long. In germline, CDR1 is MNHEY, CDR2 SVGAGI. The J segment lost 3 bases and the V segment lost 5 bases, leaving 5 bases of the junction unmatched. The CDR3 reads CASSPRTGYYGYTF. CDR3 DNA: TGTGCCAGCAGTCCACGGACAGGGTACTATGGCTACACCTTC.

This rearrangement joins TRBV7-2 to TRBJ2-7, with TRBD2 matching 9 bases. Germline CDR1 is SGHTA and CDR2 is FQGNSA. This CDR3 has 16 amino acids. The trim removed 1 base at V and 3 bases at J, leaving 7 bases unmatched. The CDR3 region is CASSLVGAGGLYEQYF. The CDR3 DNA reads as TGTGCCAGCAGCTTAGTAGGAGCGGGGGGTCTCTACGAGCAGTACTTC.

This chain connects TRBV9 to TRBJ2-3; the match to TRBD1 covers 7 bases. This CDR3 is built from 15 residues. Germline V CDR1 and CDR2: SGDLS, YYNGEE. With V trimmed by 4 bases and J by 0 bases, 5 bases remained unmatched. CDR3 nucleotides: TGTGCCAGCAGCCCCCGGGACAGAAGCACAGATACGCAGTATTTT. Translated, it gives CASSPRDRSTDTQYF.

This chain uses TRBV5-1 with TRBJ2-1; 14 nucleotides line up with TRBD2. Trimming removed 4 bases from V and 7 bases from J; junction bases left unmatched: 4. The CDR3 runs to 15 residues. The germline gives CDR1 SGHRS, CDR2 YFSETQ. The CDR3 coding sequence is TGCGCCAGCAGCCGAGGACTAGCGGGAGGAAATGAGCAGTTCTTC. It is translated as CASSRGLAGGNEQFF.

The V and J genes are TRBV27 and TRBJ1-1; D gene unclear. The CDR3 loop spans 13 amino acids. Germline V CDR1 and CDR2: MNHEY, SMNVEV (reference sequence). V was pared by 5 bases and J by 1 base, with 8 bases between. CDR3 coding DNA: TGTGCCAGCAGTCTTAGAGGGAACACTGAAGCTTTCTTT. It specifies CASSLRGNTEAFF.

The chain is built from TRBV12-5 and TRBJ2-1, with D unresolved. Trimming removed 4 bases at V and 4 bases at J, with 2 bases between. The CDR3 consists of 11 residues. Germline CDR1 is LGHNT and CDR2 is FRNRAP. This chain's CDR3 is CASGWYNEQFF. In DNA, the CDR3 is TGTGCTAGTGGTTGGTACAATGAGCAGTTCTTC.

This rearrangement joins TRBV11-2 to TRBJ2-7; TRBD2 aligns across 9 bases. Losses at the gene ends were 5 bases for V and 1 base for J; bases not matched to a gene: 12. Germline CDR1 SGHAT, CDR2 FQNNGV. The CDR3 consists of 17 residues. CDR3 DNA sequence: TGTGCCAGCAGCCAATCGGCAAATCTAGCGGGGTCCTACGAGCAGTACTTC. It specifies CASSQSANLAGSYEQYF.

In this sample, this clone turned up a few times. The V gene is TRBV2, the J gene TRBJ2-7; 9 nucleotides line up with TRBD1. Trimming removed 5 bases from V and 3 bases from J; junction bases left unmatched: 8. Germline-derived CDR1 and CDR2 are SNHLY and FYNNEI. The CDR3 extends over 15 amino acids. CDR3 region: CASSPLGTGNYEQYF. The CDR3 nucleotides read TGTGCCAGCAGTCCACTCGGGACAGGGAACTACGAGCAGTACTTC. Looking up the rest from reference TRBV2 and TRBJ2-7 gives the full variable domain: EPEVTQTPSHQVTQMGQEVILRCVPISNHLYFYWYRQILGQKVEFLVSFYNNEISEKSEIFDDQFSVERPDGSNFTLKIRSTKLEDSAMYFCASSPLGTGNYEQYFGPGTRLTVT.

The chain is built from TRBV9 and TRBJ2-3; 12 bases are shared with TRBD2. Looked up from germline, CDR1 is SGDLS and CDR2 is YYNGEE. V was pared by 3 bases and J by 4 bases, with 3 bases of the junction left unmatched. The CDR3 has 15 amino acids. CDR3 nucleotides: TGTGCCAGCAGCGCCGGACTAGCGGGACCAGATACGCAGTATTTT. The encoded protein is CASSAGLAGPDTQYF.

The chain couples TRBV11-2 to TRBJ2-7, with no clear D. With 6 bases removed from V and 4 bases from J, the gap between germline ends came to 16 bases. CDR3 length equals 14 residues. CDR1 SGHAT and CDR2 FQNNGV come from the germline V gene. The CDR3 here is CASSTIRQVYEQYF. The CDR3 DNA follows: TGTGCCAGCAGTACAATCCGACAAGTATACGAGCAGTACTTC. Supplemented by reference TRBV11-2 and TRBJ2-7, the full variable domain reads EAGVAQSPRYKIIEKRQSVAFWCNPISGHATLYWYQQILGQGPKLLIQFQNNGVVDDSQLPKDRFSAERLKGVDSTLKIQPAKLEDSAVYLCASSTIRQVYEQYFGPGTRLTVT.

The V call is TRBV28, the J call TRBJ2-7, with D possibly matching TRBD2 (5 bases). CDR1 and CDR2 (germline): MDHEN, SYDVKM. The CDR3 is 13 residues long. V was pared by 6 bases and J by 0 bases, with 9 bases between. The CDR3 here is CASRGADSYEQYF. The CDR3 DNA reads as TGTGCCAGCAGGGGAGCCGACTCCTACGAGCAGTACTTC.

DNA for the CDR3: TGTGCCAGCAGCCAAGGGAAGCGGGGGGACCCCTACGAGCAGTACTTC. Encoded protein: CASSQGKRGDPYEQYF. The chain couples TRBV4-2 to TRBJ2-7, with TRBD2 matching 9 bases. The trim removed 1 base at V and 2 bases at J, leaving 6 bases unmatched. Germline V gene data show CDR1 as LGHNA and CDR2 as YNFKEQ. The CDR3 contains 16 residues.

The table lists this clone with a few counts. The chain uses TRBV5-4 and TRBJ2-3; D might be TRBD2 (7 bases). The V gene lost 2 bases and the J gene lost 5 bases, with 12 bases spanning the gap. The germline CDR1 and CDR2 sequences are SGHNT and YYREEE (reference sequence). The CDR3 length is 14 residues. As DNA, the CDR3 is TGTGCCAGCAGCTTTAGGGGGAGGGGAGATACGCAGTATTTT. Translation gives CASSFRGRGDTQYF. Filled out from reference TRBV5-4 and TRBJ2-3, the complete variable domain reads ETGVTQSPTHLIKTRGQQVTLRCSSQSGHNTVSWYQQALGQGPQFIFQYYREEENGRGNFPPRFSGLQFPNYSSELNVNALELDDSALYLCASSFRGRGDTQYFGPGTRLTVL.

This chain links TRBV4-1 with TRBJ2-3; no definite D call. Trimming stripped 4 bases from V and 8 bases from J, with 22 bases between. The V gene's germline CDR1 is MGHRA and CDR2 YSYEKL. The CDR3 spans 16 residues. CDR3 DNA sequence: TGCGCCAGCAGCCCGATCCCGGACCTCCCTCCCGGTACGCAGTATTTT. Its translation is CASSPIPDLPPGTQYF.

This rearrangement joins TRBV7-6 to TRBJ2-7; D is unresolved. The germline V gene has CDR1 SGHVS and CDR2 FNYEAQ. The CDR3 contains 14 residues. V was shortened by 2 bases and J by 3 bases, with 11 bases between the two germline ends. In DNA, the CDR3 is TGTGCCAGCAGCTTAATCGGGCTGTTCTACGAGCAGTACTTC. The encoded protein is CASSLIGLFYEQYF.

The chain is built from TRBV2 and TRBJ2-3; D not resolved. Germline CDR1 SNHLY, CDR2 FYNNEI. Deletions cut 8 bases from V and 3 bases from J, with 6 bases between. The CDR3 length is 11 residues. CDR3 in DNA: TGTGCCAGCGCGAATACAGATACGCAGTATTTT. This sequence encodes CASANTDTQYF.

The rearrangement uses TRBV27 and TRBJ2-5, with a weak D call TRBD2 (6 bases). V lost 7 bases to trimming and J lost 7 bases, with 31 bases between them. Germline values: CDR1 MNHEY, CDR2 SMNVEV (reference sequence). The CDR3 consists of 18 residues. The CDR3 spells CASKPNSRASGPRGTQYF. As DNA, the CDR3 is TGTGCCAGCAAACCCAACAGTCGCGCGAGCGGGCCGCGGGGGACCCAGTACTTC.

This clone was counted once. The chain links TRBV2 to TRBJ2-4, with TRBD1 identical over 12 bases. Trimming took 6 bases from V and 6 from J; bases not matched to a gene: 3. Germline V lookup: CDR1 SNHLY, CDR2 FYNNEI. This CDR3 spans 14 amino acids. CDR3 bases: TGTGCCAGCAGCGGGACAGGGGGCAGAAACATTCAGTACTTC. This translates into CASSGTGGRNIQYF.

This clone has only one observation. This chain uses TRBV27 with TRBJ1-1; TRBD1 is a possible D gene (5 bases). CDR3 length equals 13 residues. V lost 3 bases and J lost 3, with 8 bases in between. CDR1 and CDR2 from the germline V gene are MNHEY and SMNVEV (reference sequence). The chain's CDR3 is CASSFGADTEAFF. The CDR3 DNA reads TGTGCCAGCAGTTTCGGGGCAGACACTGAAGCTTTCTTT.

CDR3 sequence reads: CASSNDRGRGNEKLFF. CDR3 sequence (DNA): TGTGCCAGCAGCAATGACAGGGGGCGAGGTAATGAAAAACTGTTTTTT. The chain joins TRBV21-1 to TRBJ1-4; the table gives TRBD1 as D, unverified against the DNA. TRBV21-1 represents a pseudogene. The length of the CDR3 is 16 residues.

The J gene is TRBJ1-1, the V gene TRBV19; D might be TRBD1 (5 bases). CDR1 and CDR2 (germline): LNHDA, SQIVND (reference sequence). The V gene lost 7 bases and the J gene lost 4 bases, with 19 bases spanning the gap. The CDR3 extends over 15 amino acids. The CDR3 nucleotides read TGTGCCAGTAACCAGGGACCCTTTATTCGCACTGAAGCTTTCTTT. As protein: CASNQGPFIRTEAFF.

The chain carries TRBV20-1 and TRBJ1-2; unclear D gene. CDR1 and CDR2 from the germline V gene are DFQATT and SNEGSKA (reference sequence). The V gene lost 6 bases and the J gene lost 5 bases, with 10 bases spanning the gap. The CDR3 contains 11 residues. The CDR3 region has the DNA TGCAGTGCCAGGAAGGGTTATGGCTACACCTTC. Its translation: CSARKGYGYTF.

This chain uses TRBV20-1 with TRBJ2-5; unclear D gene. Trimming left V 0 bases short and J 5 bases short, with 4 bases between. CDR1 and CDR2 (germline): DFQATT, SNEGSKA (reference sequence). The CDR3 has 11 amino acids. CDR3 sequence reads: CSARDLETQYF. The CDR3 DNA is TGCAGTGCTAGAGATCTCGAGACCCAGTACTTC.

This chain links TRBV19 with TRBJ2-2; 16 bases match TRBD2. The CDR3 totals 19 residues. Germline V lookup: CDR1 LNHDA, CDR2 SQIVND (reference sequence). The V and J ends lost 5 bases and 7 bases, in that order; junction bases with no gene match: 13. The CDR3 here is CASSSSPGTSGRADGELFF. The DNA for the CDR3 is TGTGCCAGTAGTTCAAGTCCCGGGACTAGCGGGAGGGCCGACGGGGAGCTGTTTTTT.

The V gene is TRBV19, the J gene TRBJ2-3, with TRBD1 as a possible D gene (6 bases). Trimming stripped 3 bases from V and 6 bases from J, with 13 bases between. Germline V gene data show CDR1 as LNHDA and CDR2 as SQIVND (reference sequence). This CDR3 has 14 amino acids. CDR3 sequence reads: CASSISSQGDTQYF. CDR3 coding DNA: TGTGCCAGTAGTATTTCTAGCCAGGGGGATACGCAGTATTTT. The entire variable domain, with the rest obtained from reference TRBV19 and TRBJ2-3, is as follows: DGGITQSPKYLFRKEGQNVTLSCEQNLNHDAMYWYRQDPGQGLRLIYYSQIVNDFQKGDIAEGYSVSREKKESFPLTVTSAQKNPTAFYLCASSISSQGDTQYFGPGTRLTVL.

The chain combines TRBV20-1 with TRBJ1-5; no definite D call. The germline CDR1 and CDR2 sequences are DFQATT and SNEGSKA (reference sequence). Trimming shortened V by 3 bases and J by 2 bases, and 14 bases separated the two germline ends. The CDR3 extends over 15 amino acids. CDR3 sequence reads: CSASSGGPGNQPQHF. The CDR3 DNA reads TGCAGTGCTAGTTCGGGAGGGCCTGGCAATCAGCCCCAGCATTTT.

V is TRBV18 and J is TRBJ1-1; 7 nucleotides line up with TRBD1. This CDR3 has 14 amino acids. Trimming removed 2 bases from V and 3 bases from J; junction bases left unmatched: 3. CDR1 is KGHSH and CDR2 is LQKENI in the germline V gene. CDR3 loop: CASSPKTGDTEAFF. CDR3 coding DNA: TGTGCCAGCTCACCAAAAACAGGGGACACTGAAGCTTTCTTT.